This T cell receptor beta chain was recorded in a study of blood T cell repertoires in COVID-19 (dated by TCRdb to the early 2020s). About the full investigation: Collaborator samples came from the United States, Italy and Spain and covered acute and convalescent phases of COVID-19. Where HLA class I and class II types were available, the types were taken from metadata supplied by the sample provider, not from assay-based typing. A de-identified subject ID, COVID-19 status, age in years and sex were almost always included in the sample metadata. The samples were drawn from two sources: the first 160 participants of the ongoing ImmuneRACE study, and 950 to 1,500 subjects contributed by 6 global collaborators. Subjects who had been exposed to COVID-19, were actively infected with it, or had recovered from it provided the deeply sampled blood TCRbeta repertoires that made up the dataset. The material from the prospective study consisted of cDNA or gDNA derived from T cells, B-cell-depleted T cells, or PBMCs. The repertoires were made available in a free public database intended to serve as a resource for research on the immune response to SARS-CoV-2.

Broad study findings and their caveats: How much clinical and demographic metadata was included differed by source and by participant, and the metadata was provided uncurated.

TCRbeta CDR3 regions were amplified from genomic DNA by means of the immunoSEQ Assay, a bias-controlled multiplex PCR. The original methods were these. The number of nucleated cells in each sample was estimated from the amplification of reference gene primers within the assay. To quantify the absolute abundance of each unique TCRbeta CDR3 rearrangement, sequence reads were collapsed and filtered. For each sample, productive Simpson clonality was calculated as the square root of Simpson's diversity index over productive rearrangements. TCRdb provides this immuneACCESS table in a form limited to in-frame rearrangements. Some clones are lacking; in checked studies, under half of them reflect an unresolved V gene, and why the rest are absent is not known. D and trimming come from the DNA, and the V and J calls and clone size come from that table. A total of roughly 200,000 clones appear in this sample, 65% to 90% of them only once. Of the sample, 3.5% to 4% is held by the ten largest clones.

The germline V gene yields SGHNT for CDR1 and YENEEA for CDR2. V is trimmed back by 6 bases and J by 0 bases, and the junction contains 5 bases that no gene match accounts for. Measured from the cysteine to the phenylalanine, the CDR3 is 16 residues long. Of the read, only the CDR3 DNA is kept; its 48 bases are in frame from base 1. Comments on this clone: It has no known antigen specificity. No much larger clone is present one base from it, and per-base qualities are unavailable.

Enrolling through a virtual design, the prospective study's participants ranged in age from roughly 18 to 95 years and lived across roughly 24 United States geographic areas. In the prospective study, cohorts were assigned on the basis of participant-reported clinical history obtained from a screening survey and a study questionnaire. In the prospective study, whole blood, serum and a nasopharyngeal or oropharyngeal swab were collected from each participant by mobile phlebotomists. Additional blood draws and questionnaires over an approximately 2-month period could optionally be provided by prospective study participants. Before DNA extraction, blood samples from the prospective study were shipped at room temperature or frozen.

The clonotype was recovered from a middle-aged woman with acute COVID-19. Sample: PBMCs or T cells enriched from blood (not recorded which). The chain is encoded by TRBV11-3 joined to TRBJ2-4; 10 bases in the junction line up with TRBD1. The DNA sequence is given as TGTGCCAGCAGTCGGACAGGGGGGCTAGCCAAAAACATTCAGTACTTC. Its protein reads: CASSRTGGLAKNIQYF.